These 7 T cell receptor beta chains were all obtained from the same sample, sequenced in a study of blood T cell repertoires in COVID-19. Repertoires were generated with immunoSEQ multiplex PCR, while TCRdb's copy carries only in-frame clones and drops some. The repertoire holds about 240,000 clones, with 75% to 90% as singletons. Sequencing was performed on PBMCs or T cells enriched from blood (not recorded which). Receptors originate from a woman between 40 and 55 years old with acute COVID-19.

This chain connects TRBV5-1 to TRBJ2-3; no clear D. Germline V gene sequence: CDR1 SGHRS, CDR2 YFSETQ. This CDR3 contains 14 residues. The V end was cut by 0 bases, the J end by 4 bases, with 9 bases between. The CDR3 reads CASSLAGKSDTQYF. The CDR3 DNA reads TGCGCCAGCAGCTTGGCAGGAAAGTCAGATACGCAGTATTTT.

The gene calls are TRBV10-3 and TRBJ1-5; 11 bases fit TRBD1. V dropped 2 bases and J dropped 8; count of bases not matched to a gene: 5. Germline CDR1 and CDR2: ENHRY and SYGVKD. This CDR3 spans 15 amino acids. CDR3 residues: CAISEGTGGGKPQHF. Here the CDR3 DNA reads TGTGCCATCAGTGAGGGGACAGGGGGTGGGAAGCCCCAGCATTTT.

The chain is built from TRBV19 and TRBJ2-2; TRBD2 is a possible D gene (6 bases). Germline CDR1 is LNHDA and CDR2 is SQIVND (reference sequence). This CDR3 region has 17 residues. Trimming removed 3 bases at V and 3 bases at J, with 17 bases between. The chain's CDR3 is CASSIGNFGGYTGELFF. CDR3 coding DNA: TGTGCCAGTAGTATCGGGAACTTTGGGGGGTACACCGGGGAGCTGTTTTTT.

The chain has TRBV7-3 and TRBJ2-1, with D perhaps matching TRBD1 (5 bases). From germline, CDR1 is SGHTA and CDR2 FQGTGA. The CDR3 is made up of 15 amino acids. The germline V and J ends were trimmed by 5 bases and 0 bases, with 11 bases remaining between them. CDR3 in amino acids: CASSPRQSSYNEQFF. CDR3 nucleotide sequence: TGTGCCAGCAGCCCAAGACAGAGCTCCTACAATGAGCAGTTCTTC.

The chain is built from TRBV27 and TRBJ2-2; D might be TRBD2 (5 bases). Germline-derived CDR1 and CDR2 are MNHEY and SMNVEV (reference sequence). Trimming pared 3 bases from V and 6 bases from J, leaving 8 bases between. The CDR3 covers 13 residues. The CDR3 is CASSFRGSGELFF. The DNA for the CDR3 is TGTGCCAGCAGTTTTCGGGGATCCGGGGAGCTGTTTTTT.

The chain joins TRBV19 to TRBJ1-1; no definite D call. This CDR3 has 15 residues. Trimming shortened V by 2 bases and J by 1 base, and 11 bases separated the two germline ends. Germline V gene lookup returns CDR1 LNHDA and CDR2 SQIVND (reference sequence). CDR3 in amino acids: CASSINQEENTEAFF. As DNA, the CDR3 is TGTGCCAGTAGTATAAATCAGGAAGAGAACACTGAAGCTTTCTTT.

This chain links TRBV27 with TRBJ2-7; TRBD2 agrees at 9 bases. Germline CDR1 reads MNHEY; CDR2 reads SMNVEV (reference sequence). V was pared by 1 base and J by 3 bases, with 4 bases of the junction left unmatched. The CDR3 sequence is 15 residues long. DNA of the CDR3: TGTGCCAGCAGTTTATTTGGTAGCGGGAGCTACGAGCAGTACTTC. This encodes CASSLFGSGSYEQYF.